This T cell receptor beta chain was captured by sequencing in a study of T cell responses to AZD1222 COVID-19 vaccine. Profiling relied on immunoSEQ multiplex PCR, and the TCRdb table lists in-frame clones only, not all of them. The sample records 90,000 to 100,000 clones, around 85% being singletons. To note about this clone: The antigen remains unidentified.

With 3 bases removed from V and 10 bases from J, the gap between germline ends came to 10 bases. Germline V gene lookup returns CDR1 MDHEN and CDR2 SYDVKM. This CDR3 is 12 amino acids long. General observations from the study: Mostly white British, mostly female donors; authors suggested clonal diversity may be underestimated. Two AZD1222 administrations were followed by greater Spike-specific TCR breadth and depth. Only a handful of AZD1222 recipients were seropositive at baseline. CD4 TCRs associated with vaccination spanned spike, dominating at 160-218 and 743-854.

The J gene is TRBJ2-1, the V gene TRBV28, with D unclear. This receptor was identified in an adult who received the AZD1222 COVID-19 vaccine. Sample: peripheral blood, taken 28 days after the second AZD1222 dose. The CDR3 bases are TGTGCCAGCAGTTTGGCCTTTTTCGAGCAGTTCTTC. Encoded protein: CASSLAFFEQFF. The variable domain in full, completed from reference TRBV28 and TRBJ2-1, reads DVKVTQSSRYLVKRTGEKVFLECVQDMDHENMFWYRQDPGLGLRLIYFSYDVKMKEKGDIPEGYSVSREKKERFSLILESASTNQTSMYLCASSLAFFEQFFGPGTRLTVL.